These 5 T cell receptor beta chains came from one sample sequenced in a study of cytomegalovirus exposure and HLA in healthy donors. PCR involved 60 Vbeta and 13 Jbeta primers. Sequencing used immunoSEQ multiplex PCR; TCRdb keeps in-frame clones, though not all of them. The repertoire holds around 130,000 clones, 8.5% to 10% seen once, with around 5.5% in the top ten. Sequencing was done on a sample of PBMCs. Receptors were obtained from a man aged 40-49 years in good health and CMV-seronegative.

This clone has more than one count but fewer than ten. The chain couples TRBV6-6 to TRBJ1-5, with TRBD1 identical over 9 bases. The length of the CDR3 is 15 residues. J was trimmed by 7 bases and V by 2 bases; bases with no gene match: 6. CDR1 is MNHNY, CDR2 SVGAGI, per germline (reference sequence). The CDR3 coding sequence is TGTGCCAGCAGTTACGAACAGGGGGCAGGACAGCCCCAGCATTTT. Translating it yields CASSYEQGAGQPQHF.

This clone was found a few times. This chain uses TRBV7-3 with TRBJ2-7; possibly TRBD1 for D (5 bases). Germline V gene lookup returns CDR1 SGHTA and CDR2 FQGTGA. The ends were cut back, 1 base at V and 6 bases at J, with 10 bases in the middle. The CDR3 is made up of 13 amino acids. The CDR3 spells CASSLSQGGEQYF. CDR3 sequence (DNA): TGTGCCAGCAGCTTAAGCCAGGGTGGCGAGCAGTACTTC.

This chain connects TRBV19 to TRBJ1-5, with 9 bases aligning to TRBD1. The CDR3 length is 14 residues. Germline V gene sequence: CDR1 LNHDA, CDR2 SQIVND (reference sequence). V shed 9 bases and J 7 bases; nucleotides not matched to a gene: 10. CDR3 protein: CASDHTGGSQPQHF. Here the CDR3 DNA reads TGTGCCAGCGACCATACAGGGGGCAGCCAGCCCCAGCATTTT.

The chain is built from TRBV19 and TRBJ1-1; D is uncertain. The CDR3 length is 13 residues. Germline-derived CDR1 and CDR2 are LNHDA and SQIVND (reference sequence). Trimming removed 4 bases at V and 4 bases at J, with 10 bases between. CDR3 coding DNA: TGTGCCAGTAGTAGCGGACTGGGCACTGAAGCTTTCTTT. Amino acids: CASSSGLGTEAFF.

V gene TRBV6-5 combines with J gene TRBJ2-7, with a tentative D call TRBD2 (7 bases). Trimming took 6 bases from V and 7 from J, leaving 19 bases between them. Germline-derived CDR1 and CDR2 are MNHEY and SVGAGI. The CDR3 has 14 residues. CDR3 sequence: CASRGWTRGEEQYF. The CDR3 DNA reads TGTGCCAGCAGGGGCTGGACTAGGGGGGAAGAGCAGTACTTC.